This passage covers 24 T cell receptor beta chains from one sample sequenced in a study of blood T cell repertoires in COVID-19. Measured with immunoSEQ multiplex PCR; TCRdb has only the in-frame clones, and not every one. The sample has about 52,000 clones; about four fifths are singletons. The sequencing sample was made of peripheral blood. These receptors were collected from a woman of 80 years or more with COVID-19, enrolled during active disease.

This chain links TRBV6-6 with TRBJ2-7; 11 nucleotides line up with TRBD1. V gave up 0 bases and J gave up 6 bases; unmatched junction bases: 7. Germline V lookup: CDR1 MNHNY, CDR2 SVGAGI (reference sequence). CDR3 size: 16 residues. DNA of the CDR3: TGTGCCAGCAGTTACTCCTTCCCGGGACAGGGGGGCGAGCAGTACTTC. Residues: CASSYSFPGQGGEQYF.

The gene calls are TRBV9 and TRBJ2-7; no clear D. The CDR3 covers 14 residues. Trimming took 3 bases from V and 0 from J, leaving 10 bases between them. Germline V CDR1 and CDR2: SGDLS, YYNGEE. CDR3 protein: CASSGEPSSYEQYF. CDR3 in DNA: TGTGCCAGCAGCGGTGAACCGAGCTCCTACGAGCAGTACTTC.

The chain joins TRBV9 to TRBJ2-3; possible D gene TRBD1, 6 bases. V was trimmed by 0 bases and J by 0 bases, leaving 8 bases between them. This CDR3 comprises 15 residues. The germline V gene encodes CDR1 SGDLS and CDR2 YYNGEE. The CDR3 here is CASSVVGQSTDTQYF. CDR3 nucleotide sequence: TGTGCCAGCAGCGTAGTTGGACAGAGCACAGATACGCAGTATTTT.

The chain's CDR3 is CASSVTSGKETQYF. Here the CDR3 DNA reads TGTGCCAGCAGCGTGACTAGCGGAAAAGAGACCCAGTACTTC. The chain recombines TRBV9 with TRBJ2-5, with TRBD2 matching 9 bases. CDR3 length equals 14 residues. Looked up from germline, CDR1 is SGDLS and CDR2 is YYNGEE. The J segment lost 3 bases and the V segment lost 2 bases, leaving 2 bases of the junction unmatched.

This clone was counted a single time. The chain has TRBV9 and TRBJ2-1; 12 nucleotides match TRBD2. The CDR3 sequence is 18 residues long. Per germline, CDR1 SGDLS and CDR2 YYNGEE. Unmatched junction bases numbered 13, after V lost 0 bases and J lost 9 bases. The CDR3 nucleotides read TGTGCCAGCAGCGTAGCTCAGGCTAGCGGGAGGGTCGTCGGTGAGCAGTTCTTC. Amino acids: CASSVAQASGRVVGEQFF.

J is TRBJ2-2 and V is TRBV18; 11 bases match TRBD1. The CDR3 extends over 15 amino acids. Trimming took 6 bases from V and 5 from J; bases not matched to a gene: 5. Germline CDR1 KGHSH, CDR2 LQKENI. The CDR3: CASSAGQGGTGELFF. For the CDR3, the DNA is TGTGCCAGCTCGGCGGGACAGGGGGGAACCGGGGAGCTGTTTTTT. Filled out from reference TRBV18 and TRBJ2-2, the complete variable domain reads NAGVMQNPRHLVRRRGQEARLRCSPMKGHSHVYWYRQLPEEGLKFMVYLQKENIIDESGMPKERFSAEFPKEGPSILRIQQVVRGDSAAYFCASSAGQGGTGELFFGEGSRLTVL.

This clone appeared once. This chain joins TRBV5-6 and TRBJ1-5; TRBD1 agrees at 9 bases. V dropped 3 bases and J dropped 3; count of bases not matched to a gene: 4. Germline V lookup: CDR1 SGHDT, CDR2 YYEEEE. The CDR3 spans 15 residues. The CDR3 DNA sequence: TGTGCCAGCAGCTCGGGACAGGGTTACAATCAGCCCCAGCATTTT. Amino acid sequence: CASSSGQGYNQPQHF.

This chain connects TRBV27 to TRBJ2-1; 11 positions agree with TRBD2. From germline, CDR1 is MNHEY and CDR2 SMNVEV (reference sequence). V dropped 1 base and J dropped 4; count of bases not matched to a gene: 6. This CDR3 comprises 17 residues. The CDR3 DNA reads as TGTGCCAGCAGTTTATTCCCGGGACTAGCGGCATACAATGAGCAGTTCTTC. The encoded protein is CASSLFPGLAAYNEQFF.

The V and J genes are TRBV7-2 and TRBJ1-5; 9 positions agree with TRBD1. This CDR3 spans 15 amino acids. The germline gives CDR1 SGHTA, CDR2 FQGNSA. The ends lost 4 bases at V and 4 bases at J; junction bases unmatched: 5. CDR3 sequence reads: CASSYRQGGNQPQHF. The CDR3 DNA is TGTGCCAGCAGCTATAGACAGGGGGGAAATCAGCCCCAGCATTTT.

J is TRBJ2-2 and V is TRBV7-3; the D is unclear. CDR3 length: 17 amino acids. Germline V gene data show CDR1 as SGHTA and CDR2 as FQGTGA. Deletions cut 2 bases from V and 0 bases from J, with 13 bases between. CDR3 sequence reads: CASSLGLGGPNTGELFF. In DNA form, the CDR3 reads TGTGCCAGCAGCTTAGGTTTAGGCGGTCCGAACACCGGGGAGCTGTTTTTT.

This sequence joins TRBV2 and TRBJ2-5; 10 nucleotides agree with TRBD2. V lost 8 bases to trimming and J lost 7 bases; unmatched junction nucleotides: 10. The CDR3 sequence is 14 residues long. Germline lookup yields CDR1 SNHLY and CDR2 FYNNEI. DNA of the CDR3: TGTGCCAGCTCAGGGTCCCTAGCGGGGGTGACCCAGTACTTC. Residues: CASSGSLAGVTQYF.

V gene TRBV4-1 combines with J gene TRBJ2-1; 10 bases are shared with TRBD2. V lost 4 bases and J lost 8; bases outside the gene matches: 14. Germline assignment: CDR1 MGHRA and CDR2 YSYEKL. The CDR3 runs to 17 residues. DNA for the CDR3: TGCGCCAGCAGCCCTCACGGGGCTAGCGGGAGTAGGTATGAGCAGTTCTTC. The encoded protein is CASSPHGASGSRYEQFF.

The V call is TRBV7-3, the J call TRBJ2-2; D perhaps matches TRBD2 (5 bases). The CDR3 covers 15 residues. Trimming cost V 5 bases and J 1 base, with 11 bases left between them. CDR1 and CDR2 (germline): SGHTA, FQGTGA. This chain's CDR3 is CASSASGRNTGELFF. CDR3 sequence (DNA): TGTGCCAGCAGCGCCTCGGGAAGGAACACCGGGGAGCTGTTTTTT.

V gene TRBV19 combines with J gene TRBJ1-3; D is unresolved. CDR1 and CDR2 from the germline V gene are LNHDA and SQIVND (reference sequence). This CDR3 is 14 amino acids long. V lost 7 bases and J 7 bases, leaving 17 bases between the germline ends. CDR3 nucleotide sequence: TGTGCCAGTACTAGGAGTATGAATAGGAACACCATATATTTT. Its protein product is CASTRSMNRNTIYF.

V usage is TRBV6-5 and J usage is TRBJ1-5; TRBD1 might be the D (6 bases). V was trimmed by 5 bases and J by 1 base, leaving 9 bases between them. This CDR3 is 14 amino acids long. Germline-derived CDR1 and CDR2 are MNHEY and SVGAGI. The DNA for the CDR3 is TGTGCCAGCAGTAGAAGGGGGAGCAATCAGCCCCAGCATTTT. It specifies CASSRRGSNQPQHF.

In nucleotides, the CDR3 is TGCAGTGCGGGACAGGTTTACGAGCAGTACTTC. Protein sequence: CSAGQVYEQYF. The chain recombines TRBV20-1 with TRBJ2-7, with 8 positions matching TRBD1. This CDR3 is 11 amino acids long. Germline CDR1 reads DFQATT; CDR2 reads SNEGSKA (reference sequence). V gave up 6 bases and J gave up 4 bases; unmatched junction bases: 2.

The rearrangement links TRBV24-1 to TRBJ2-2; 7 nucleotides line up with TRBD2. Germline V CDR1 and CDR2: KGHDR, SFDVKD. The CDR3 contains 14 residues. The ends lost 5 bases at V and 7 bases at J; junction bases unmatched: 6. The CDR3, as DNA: TGTGCCACCAGTGGGGCGGGAGCAGGCGGGGAGCTGTTTTTT. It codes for CATSGAGAGGELFF.

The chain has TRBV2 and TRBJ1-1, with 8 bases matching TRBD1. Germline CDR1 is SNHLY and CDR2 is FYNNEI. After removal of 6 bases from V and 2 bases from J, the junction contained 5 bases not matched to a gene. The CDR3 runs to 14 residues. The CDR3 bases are TGTGCCAGCAGACAGGGGGTAGCAAACACTGAAGCTTTCTTT. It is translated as CASRQGVANTEAFF.

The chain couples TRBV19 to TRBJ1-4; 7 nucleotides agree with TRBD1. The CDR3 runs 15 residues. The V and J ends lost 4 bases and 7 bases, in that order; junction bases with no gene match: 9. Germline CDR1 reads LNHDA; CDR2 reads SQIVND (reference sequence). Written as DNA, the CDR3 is TGTGCCAGTAGTACAGGGGGGAGTCTTGGTGAAAAACTGTTTTTT. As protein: CASSTGGSLGEKLFF. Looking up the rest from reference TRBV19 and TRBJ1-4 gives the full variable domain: DGGITQSPKYLFRKEGQNVTLSCEQNLNHDAMYWYRQDPGQGLRLIYYSQIVNDFQKGDIAEGYSVSREKKESFPLTVTSAQKNPTAFYLCASSTGGSLGEKLFFGSGTQLSVL.

The CDR3 DNA reads TGTGCCAGCAGTAAAGGGGGACAGGGAGTTAACTATGGCTACACCTTC. It is translated as CASSKGGQGVNYGYTF. V is TRBV28 and J is TRBJ1-2; 9 bases match TRBD1. The V gene end was trimmed by 5 bases and the J gene end by 1 base; junction bases not matched to a gene: 8. CDR3 size: 16 residues. Germline loops: CDR1 MDHEN, CDR2 SYDVKM.

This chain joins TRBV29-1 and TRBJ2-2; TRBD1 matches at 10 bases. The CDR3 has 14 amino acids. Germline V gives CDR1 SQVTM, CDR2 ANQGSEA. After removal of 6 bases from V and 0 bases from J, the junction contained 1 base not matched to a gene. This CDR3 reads CSVGQGTNTGELFF. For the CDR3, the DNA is TGCAGCGTGGGACAGGGGACGAACACCGGGGAGCTGTTTTTT.

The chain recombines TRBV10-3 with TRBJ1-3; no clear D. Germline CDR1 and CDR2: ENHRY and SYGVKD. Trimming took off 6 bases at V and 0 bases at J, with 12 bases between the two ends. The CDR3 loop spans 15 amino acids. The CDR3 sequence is CAISETAISGNTIYF. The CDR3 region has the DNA TGTGCCATCAGCGAGACTGCCATCTCTGGAAACACCATATATTTT.

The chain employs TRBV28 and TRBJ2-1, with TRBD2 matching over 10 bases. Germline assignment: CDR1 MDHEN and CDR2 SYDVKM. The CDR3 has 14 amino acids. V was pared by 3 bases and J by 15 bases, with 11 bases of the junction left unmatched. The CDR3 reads CASSLALAGVPRFF. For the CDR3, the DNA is TGTGCCAGCAGTTTGGCCCTAGCGGGAGTCCCACGGTTCTTC.

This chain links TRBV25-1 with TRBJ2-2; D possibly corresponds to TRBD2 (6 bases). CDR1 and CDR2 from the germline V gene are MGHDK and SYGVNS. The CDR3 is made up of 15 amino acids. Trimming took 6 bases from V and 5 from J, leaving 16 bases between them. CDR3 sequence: CASSDSGVRTGELFF. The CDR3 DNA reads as TGTGCCAGCAGCGACTCGGGAGTACGGACCGGGGAGCTGTTTTTT.